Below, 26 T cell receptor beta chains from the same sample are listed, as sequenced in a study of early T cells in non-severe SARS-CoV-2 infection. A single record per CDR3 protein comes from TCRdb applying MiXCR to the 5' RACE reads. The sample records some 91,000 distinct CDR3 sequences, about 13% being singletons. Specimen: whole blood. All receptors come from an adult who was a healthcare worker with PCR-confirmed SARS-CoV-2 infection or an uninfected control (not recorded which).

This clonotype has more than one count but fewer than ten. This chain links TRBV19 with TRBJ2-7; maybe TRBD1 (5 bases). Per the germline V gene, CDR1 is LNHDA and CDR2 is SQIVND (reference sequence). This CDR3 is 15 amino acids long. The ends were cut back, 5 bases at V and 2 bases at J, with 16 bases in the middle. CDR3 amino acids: CASSSRTPAPYEQYF. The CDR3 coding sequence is TGTGCCAGTAGTTCCCGGACACCAGCACCCTACGAGCAGTACTTC.

The CDR3 protein is CASSLDWADYGYTF. DNA for the CDR3: TGCGCCAGCAGCTTGGATTGGGCAGACTATGGCTACACCTTC. The chain joins TRBV5-1 to TRBJ1-2; no clear D gene. Germline assignment: CDR1 SGHRS and CDR2 YFSETQ. The V and J ends lost 0 bases and 3 bases respectively, with 9 bases between them. The CDR3 has 14 amino acids.

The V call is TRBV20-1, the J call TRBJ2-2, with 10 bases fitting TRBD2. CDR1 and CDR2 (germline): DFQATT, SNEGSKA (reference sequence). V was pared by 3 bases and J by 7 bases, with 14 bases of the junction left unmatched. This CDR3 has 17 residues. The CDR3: CSASNLAGARGYGELFF. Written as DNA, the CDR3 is TGCAGTGCTAGTAACCTAGCGGGGGCGAGGGGGTACGGGGAGCTGTTTTTT.

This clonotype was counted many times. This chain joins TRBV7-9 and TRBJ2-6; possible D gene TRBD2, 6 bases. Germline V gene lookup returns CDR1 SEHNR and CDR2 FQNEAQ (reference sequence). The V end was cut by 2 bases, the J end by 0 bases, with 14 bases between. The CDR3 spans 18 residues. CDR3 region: CASSLRRDLSSGANVLTF. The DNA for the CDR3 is TGTGCCAGCAGCTTAAGAAGGGACTTAAGCTCTGGGGCCAACGTCCTGACTTTC.

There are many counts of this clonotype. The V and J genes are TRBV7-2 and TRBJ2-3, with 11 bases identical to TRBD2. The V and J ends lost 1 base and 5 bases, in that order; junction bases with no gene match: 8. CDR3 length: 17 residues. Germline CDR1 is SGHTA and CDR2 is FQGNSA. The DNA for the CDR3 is TGTGCCAGCAGCTTAGTTTGGCTAGCGGGGGGAGAAGATACGCAGTATTTT. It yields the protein CASSLVWLAGGEDTQYF. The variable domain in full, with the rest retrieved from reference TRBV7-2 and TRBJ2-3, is GAGVSQSPSNKVTEKGKDVELRCDPISGHTALYWYRQSLGQGLEFLIYFQGNSAPDKSGLPSDRFSAERTGGSVSTLTIQRTQQEDSAVYLCASSLVWLAGGEDTQYFGPGTRLTVL.

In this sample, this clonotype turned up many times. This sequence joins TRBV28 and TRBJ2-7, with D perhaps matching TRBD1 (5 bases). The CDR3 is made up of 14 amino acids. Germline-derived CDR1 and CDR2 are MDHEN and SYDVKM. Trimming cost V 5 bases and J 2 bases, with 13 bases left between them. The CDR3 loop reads CASSPSDIPYEQYF. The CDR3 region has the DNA TGTGCCAGCAGTCCGTCGGACATTCCCTACGAGCAGTACTTC.

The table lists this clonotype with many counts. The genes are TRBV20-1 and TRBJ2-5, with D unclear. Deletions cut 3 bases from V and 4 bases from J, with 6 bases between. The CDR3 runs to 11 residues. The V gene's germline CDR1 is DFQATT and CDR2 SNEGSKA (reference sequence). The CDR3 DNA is TGCAGTGCTAGCAGCGTAGAGACCCAGTACTTC. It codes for CSASSVETQYF.

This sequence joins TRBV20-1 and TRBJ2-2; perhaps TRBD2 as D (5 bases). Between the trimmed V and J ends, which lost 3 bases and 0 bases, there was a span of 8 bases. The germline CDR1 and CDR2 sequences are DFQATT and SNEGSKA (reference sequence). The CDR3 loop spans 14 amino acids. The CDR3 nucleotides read TGCAGTGCTAGTACGGGGACGAACACCGGGGAGCTGTTTTTT. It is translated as CSASTGTNTGELFF.

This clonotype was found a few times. Written as DNA, the CDR3 is TGTGCCAGCGGGGAGAGATTCGGGTACGAGCAGTACTTC. It is translated as CASGERFGYEQYF. The chain combines TRBV11-2 with TRBJ2-7, with a tentative D call TRBD2 (5 bases). With 8 bases removed from V and 4 bases from J, the gap between germline ends came to 15 bases. The CDR3 is 13 residues long. Germline CDR1 SGHAT, CDR2 FQNNGV.

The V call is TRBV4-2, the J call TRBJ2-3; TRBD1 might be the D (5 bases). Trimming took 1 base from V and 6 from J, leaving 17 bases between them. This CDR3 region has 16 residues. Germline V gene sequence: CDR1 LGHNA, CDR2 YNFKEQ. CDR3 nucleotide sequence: TGTGCCAGCAGCCAAGGGGGCAGCTCCGACCCCGATACGCAGTATTTT. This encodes CASSQGGSSDPDTQYF.

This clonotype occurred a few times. The CDR3 coding sequence is TGTGCCAGCAGCTTAGAGAGGAAGTCCTACAATGAGCAGTTCTTC. Amino acid sequence: CASSLERKSYNEQFF. The chain has TRBV7-9 and TRBJ2-1; no firm D call. Germline V gene lookup returns CDR1 SEHNR and CDR2 FQNEAQ (reference sequence). The CDR3 runs to 15 residues. V lost 1 base, J lost 1 base, and 8 bases lay in between.

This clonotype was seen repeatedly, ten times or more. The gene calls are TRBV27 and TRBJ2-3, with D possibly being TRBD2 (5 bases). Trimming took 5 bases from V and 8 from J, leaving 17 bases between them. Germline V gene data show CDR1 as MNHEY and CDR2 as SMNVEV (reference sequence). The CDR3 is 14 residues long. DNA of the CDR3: TGTGCCAGCAGTCCCTTGGCGGGCTCAGTTACGCAGTATTTT. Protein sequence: CASSPLAGSVTQYF.

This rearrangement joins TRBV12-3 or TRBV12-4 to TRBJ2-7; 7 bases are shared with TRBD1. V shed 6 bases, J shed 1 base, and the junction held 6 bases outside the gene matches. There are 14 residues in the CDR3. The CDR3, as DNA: TGTGCCAGCAGCCACGGGACAGAGTCCTACGAGCAGTACTTC. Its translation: CASSHGTESYEQYF.

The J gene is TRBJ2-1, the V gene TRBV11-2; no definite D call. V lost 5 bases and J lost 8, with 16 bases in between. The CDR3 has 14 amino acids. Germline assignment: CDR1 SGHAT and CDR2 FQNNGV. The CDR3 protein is CASSLRAGVDEQFF. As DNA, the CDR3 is TGTGCCAGCAGCCTTAGGGCTGGGGTCGATGAGCAGTTCTTC.

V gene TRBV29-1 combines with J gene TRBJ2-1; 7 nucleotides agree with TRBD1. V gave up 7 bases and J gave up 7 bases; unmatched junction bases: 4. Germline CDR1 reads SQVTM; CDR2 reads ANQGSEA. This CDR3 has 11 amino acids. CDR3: CSATGRNEQFF. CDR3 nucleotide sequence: TGCAGCGCGACAGGGAGAAATGAGCAGTTCTTC.

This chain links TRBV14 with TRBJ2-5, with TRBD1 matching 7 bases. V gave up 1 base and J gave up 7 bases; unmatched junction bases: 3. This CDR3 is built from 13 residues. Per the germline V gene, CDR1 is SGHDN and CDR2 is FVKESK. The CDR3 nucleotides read TGTGCCAGCAGCCAAGGAACAGGGGCGACCCAGTACTTC. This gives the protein CASSQGTGATQYF.

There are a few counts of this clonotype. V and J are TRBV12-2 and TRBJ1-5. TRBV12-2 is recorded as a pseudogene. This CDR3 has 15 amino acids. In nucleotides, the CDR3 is TGTGCAAGTCGGACGCCCTCCCCCGGCCGACAGCCCCAGCATTTT. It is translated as CASRTPSPGRQPQHF.

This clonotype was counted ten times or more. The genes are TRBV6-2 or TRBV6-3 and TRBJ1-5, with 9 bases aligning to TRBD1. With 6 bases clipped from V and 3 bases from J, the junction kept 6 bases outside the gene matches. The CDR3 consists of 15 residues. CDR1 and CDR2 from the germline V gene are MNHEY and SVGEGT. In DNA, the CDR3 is TGTGCCAGCAGAACAGGGGGCAAGAACAATCAGCCCCAGCATTTT. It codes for CASRTGGKNNQPQHF.

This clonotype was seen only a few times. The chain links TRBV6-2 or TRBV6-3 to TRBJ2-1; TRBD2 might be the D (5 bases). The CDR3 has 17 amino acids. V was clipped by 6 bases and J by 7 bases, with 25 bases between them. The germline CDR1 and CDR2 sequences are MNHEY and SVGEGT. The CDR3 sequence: CASSEARGAIMGNEQFF. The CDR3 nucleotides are TGTGCCAGCAGCGAAGCCCGGGGAGCTATTATGGGGAATGAGCAGTTCTTC.

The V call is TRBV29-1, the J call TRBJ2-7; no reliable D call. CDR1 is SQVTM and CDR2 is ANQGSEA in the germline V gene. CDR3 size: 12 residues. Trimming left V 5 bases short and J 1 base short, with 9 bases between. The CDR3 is CSVCVGSYEQYF. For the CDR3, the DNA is TGCAGCGTTTGTGTAGGATCCTACGAGCAGTACTTC.

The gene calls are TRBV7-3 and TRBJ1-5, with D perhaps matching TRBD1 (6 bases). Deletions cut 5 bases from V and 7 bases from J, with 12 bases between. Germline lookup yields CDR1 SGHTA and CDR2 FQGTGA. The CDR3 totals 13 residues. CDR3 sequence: CASSINREQPQHF. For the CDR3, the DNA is TGTGCCAGCAGCATTAACAGGGAGCAGCCCCAGCATTTT. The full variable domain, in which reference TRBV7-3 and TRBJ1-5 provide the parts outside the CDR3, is GAGVSQTPSNKVTEKGKYVELRCDPISGHTALYWYRQSLGQGPEFLIYFQGTGAADDSGLPNDRFFAVRPEGSVSTLKIQRTERGDSAVYLCASSINREQPQHFGDGTRLSIL.

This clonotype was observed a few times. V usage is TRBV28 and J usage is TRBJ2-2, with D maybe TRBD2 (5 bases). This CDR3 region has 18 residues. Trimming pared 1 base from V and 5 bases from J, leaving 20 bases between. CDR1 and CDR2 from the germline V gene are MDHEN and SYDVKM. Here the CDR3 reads CASSLFGNPTSQTGELFF. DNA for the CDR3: TGTGCCAGCAGTTTATTCGGGAATCCCACTAGTCAGACCGGGGAGCTGTTTTTT.

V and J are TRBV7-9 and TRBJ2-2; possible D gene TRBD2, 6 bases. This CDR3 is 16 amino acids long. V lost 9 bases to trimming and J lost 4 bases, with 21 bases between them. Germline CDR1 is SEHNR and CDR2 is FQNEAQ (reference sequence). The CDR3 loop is CASPPIGGDGTGELFF. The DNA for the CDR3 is TGTGCCAGTCCCCCTATCGGGGGAGACGGCACCGGGGAGCTGTTTTTT. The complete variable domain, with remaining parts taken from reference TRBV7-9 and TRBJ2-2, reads DTGVSQNPRHKITKRGQNVTFRCDPISEHNRLYWYRQTLGQGPEFLTYFQNEAQLEKSRLLSDRFSAERPKGSFSTLEIQRTEQGDSAMYLCASPPIGGDGTGELFFGEGSRLTVL.

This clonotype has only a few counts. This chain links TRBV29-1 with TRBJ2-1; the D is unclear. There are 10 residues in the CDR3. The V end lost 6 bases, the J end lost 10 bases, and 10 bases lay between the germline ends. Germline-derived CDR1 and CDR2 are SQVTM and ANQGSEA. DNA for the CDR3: TGCAGCGTGTACCTAGGGGAGCAGTTCTTC. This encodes CSVYLGEQFF.

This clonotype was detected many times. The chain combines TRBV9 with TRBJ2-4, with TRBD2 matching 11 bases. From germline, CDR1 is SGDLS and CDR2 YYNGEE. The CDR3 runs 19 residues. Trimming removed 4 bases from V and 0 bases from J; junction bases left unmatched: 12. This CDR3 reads CASSPYTSGGPLAKNIQYF. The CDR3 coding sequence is TGTGCCAGCAGCCCTTATACTAGCGGGGGCCCCTTAGCCAAAAACATTCAGTACTTC.

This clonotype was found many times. The CDR3 loop reads CASSLAGGQTQYF. As DNA, the CDR3 is TGTGCCAGCAGTCTAGCGGGGGGGCAGACCCAGTACTTC. This chain connects TRBV27 to TRBJ2-5, with 12 bases identical to TRBD2. The CDR3 is 13 residues long. From germline, CDR1 is MNHEY and CDR2 SMNVEV (reference sequence). The V gene end was trimmed by 5 bases and the J gene end by 6 bases; junction bases not matched to a gene: 1.